These 32 T cell receptor beta chains share one sample of origin, sequenced in a study of early T cells in non-severe SARS-CoV-2 infection. TCRdb processed the 5' RACE reads anew with MiXCR; each CDR3 protein has one entry. In the table there are about 130,000 distinct CDR3 sequences, 14% to 15% of which are singletons. Sequences were obtained from whole blood. The receptor set was obtained from an adult who was a healthcare worker with PCR-confirmed SARS-CoV-2 infection or an uninfected control (not recorded which).

In regard to this clonotype: A read error is possible here, since a much larger clone lies one base away. This sequence joins TRBV5-6 and TRBJ1-1; unclear D gene. The V and J ends lost 0 bases and 4 bases respectively, with 4 bases between them. There are 12 residues in the CDR3. CDR1 SGHDT and CDR2 YYEEEE come from the germline V gene. The CDR3 protein is CASSLVGTEAFF. The CDR3 DNA follows: TGTGCCAGCAGCTTGGTGGGCACTGAAGCTTTCTTT.

The J gene is TRBJ2-1, the V gene TRBV12-3 or TRBV12-4, with D maybe TRBD2 (5 bases). The CDR3 runs 13 residues. Trimming cost V 4 bases and J 8 bases, with 12 bases left between them. The CDR3 spells CASSSGGVDEQFF. CDR3 coding DNA: TGTGCCAGCAGTTCTGGAGGCGTGGATGAGCAGTTCTTC.

The chain employs TRBV19 and TRBJ1-2; a weak D match, TRBD1 (6 bases). Germline V gene sequence: CDR1 LNHDA, CDR2 SQIVND (reference sequence). The length of the CDR3 is 13 residues. Between the trimmed V and J ends, which lost 4 bases and 4 bases, there was a span of 10 bases. The CDR3 region has the DNA TGTGCCAGTAGTAACTACAGGGTCTATGGCTACACCTTC. This codes for CASSNYRVYGYTF. The complete variable domain, with remaining parts taken from reference TRBV19 and TRBJ1-2, reads DGGITQSPKYLFRKEGQNVTLSCEQNLNHDAMYWYRQDPGQGLRLIYYSQIVNDFQKGDIAEGYSVSREKKESFPLTVTSAQKNPTAFYLCASSNYRVYGYTFGSGTRLTVV.

This clonotype was recorded a few times. The chain couples TRBV6-6 to TRBJ1-1; 7 nucleotides align to TRBD1. This CDR3 has 14 amino acids. Germline V gene data show CDR1 as MNHNY and CDR2 as SVGAGI (reference sequence). The V segment lost 5 bases and the J segment 4 bases; nucleotides outside the gene matches: 7. The DNA for the CDR3 is TGTGCCAGCAGTCCCCTGACAGGGATCACTGAAGCTTTCTTT. This codes for CASSPLTGITEAFF.

Comment on this clonotype: An end of the junction does not agree with germline; a read error may underlie this. The chain carries TRBV4-1 and TRBJ1-5; D is perhaps TRBD1 (5 bases). CDR1 is MGHRA, CDR2 YSYEKL, per germline. This CDR3 spans 14 amino acids. The CDR3: CASSQETDYHPQHF. Written as DNA, the CDR3 is TGCGCCAGCAGCCAAGAGACAGACTATCATCCCCAGCATTTT.

The chain employs TRBV12-3 or TRBV12-4 and TRBJ1-1; D may be TRBD1 (5 bases). The V and J ends lost 1 base and 11 bases respectively, with 8 bases between them. The CDR3 consists of 11 residues. This CDR3 is CASSLGGRAFF. The CDR3 region has the DNA TGTGCCAGCAGTTTAGGGGGACGGGCTTTCTTT.

This clonotype was observed a few times. The chain recombines TRBV25-1 with TRBJ1-1; D may be TRBD1 (6 bases). V was cut by 6 bases and J by 0 bases, with 17 bases left in between. The germline V gene has CDR1 MGHDK and CDR2 SYGVNS. The CDR3 contains 16 residues. This CDR3 reads CASSEGGRGMNTEAFF. The CDR3 nucleotides read TGTGCCAGCAGCGAAGGGGGTCGGGGCATGAACACTGAAGCTTTCTTT.

V gene TRBV6-1 combines with J gene TRBJ1-5; no clear D gene. Trimming removed 8 bases at V and 0 bases at J, with 17 bases between. The V gene's germline CDR1 is MNHNS and CDR2 SASEGT. The CDR3 sequence is 16 residues long. The CDR3 DNA reads as TGTGCCAGCCTAGGGATGGTAGCGGATAGCAATCAGCCCCAGCATTTT. Residues: CASLGMVADSNQPQHF.

A few counts support this clonotype. The chain employs TRBV20-1 and TRBJ1-2; D unresolved. The germline CDR1 and CDR2 sequences are DFQATT and SNEGSKA (reference sequence). Trimming cost V 4 bases and J 2 bases, with 5 bases left between them. This CDR3 is 11 amino acids long. The CDR3 spells CSAKQNYGYTF. The CDR3 DNA follows: TGCAGTGCTAAACAAAACTATGGCTACACCTTC.

This clonotype was seen only a few times. The chain uses TRBV4-1 and TRBJ2-2; 8 bases align to TRBD1. With V trimmed by 0 bases and J by 5 bases, 5 bases remained unmatched. The CDR3 totals 16 residues. Per the germline V gene, CDR1 is MGHRA and CDR2 is YSYEKL. The DNA of the CDR3 is TGCGCCAGCAGCCAAGATTGGGACAGGCTTACCGGGGAGCTGTTTTTT. Its protein product is CASSQDWDRLTGELFF.

This clonotype was counted at least ten times. This chain uses TRBV6-2 or TRBV6-3 with TRBJ2-3; 8 bases fit TRBD2. Germline-derived CDR1 and CDR2 are MNHEY and SVGEGT. The CDR3 length is 14 residues. V shed 7 bases, J shed 4 bases, and the junction held 7 bases outside the gene matches. In nucleotides, the CDR3 is TGTGCCAGCACACGGCTAGCGGGTTCAGATACGCAGTATTTT. Translation: CASTRLAGSDTQYF.

This clonotype was seen a few times. The V call is TRBV11-2, the J call TRBJ2-5, with D perhaps assigned TRBD1 or TRBD2 (5 bases each). Germline V gene lookup returns CDR1 SGHAT and CDR2 FQNNGV. V was shortened by 2 bases and J by 5 bases, with 15 bases between the two germline ends. The CDR3 spans 15 residues. CDR3 DNA sequence: TGTGCCAGCAGCTTAAATCAGGTCTGGGACGAGACCCAGTACTTC. Its protein is CASSLNQVWDETQYF.

This clonotype came up a few times. The rearrangement joins TRBV9 to TRBJ2-2; D is unresolved. V was pared by 0 bases and J by 6 bases, with 12 bases between. Germline-derived CDR1 and CDR2 are SGDLS and YYNGEE. The CDR3 is 15 amino acids. The CDR3 bases are TGTGCCAGCAGCGTAGAGGATCAGTTCTCCGGGGAGCTGTTTTTT. This translates into CASSVEDQFSGELFF. The full variable domain, rest sourced from reference TRBV9 and TRBJ2-2, is DSGVTQTPKHLITATGQRVTLRCSPRSGDLSVYWYQQSLDQGLQFLIQYYNGEERAKGNILERFSAQQFPDLHSELNLSSLELGDSALYFCASSVEDQFSGELFFGEGSRLTVL.

The gene calls are TRBV12-3 or TRBV12-4 and TRBJ2-6; 7 nucleotides match TRBD1. CDR3 length: 17 residues. With 6 bases clipped from V and 0 bases from J, the junction kept 8 bases outside the gene matches. The CDR3 reads CASSKTTGSSGANVLTF. CDR3 DNA: TGTGCCAGCAGCAAAACGACAGGGAGCTCTGGGGCCAACGTCCTGACTTTC.

This clonotype was observed a few times. This rearrangement joins TRBV3-1 to TRBJ2-1; maybe TRBD2 (7 bases). This CDR3 is built from 13 residues. Germline-derived CDR1 and CDR2 are LGHDT and YNNKEL (reference sequence). Trimming stripped 0 bases from V and 12 bases from J, with 12 bases between. The CDR3 DNA follows: TGTGCCAGCAGCCAAGAACAGGGAGGGGTGCAGTTCTTC. Amino acids: CASSQEQGGVQFF.

A few counts support this clonotype. The gene calls are TRBV7-2 and TRBJ1-1, with 10 bases lining up with TRBD1. V shed 4 bases, J shed 3 bases, and the junction held 5 bases outside the gene matches. The CDR3 is 15 amino acids. Per the germline V gene, CDR1 is SGHTA and CDR2 is FQGNSA. This CDR3 reads CASSSSGTGDTEAFF. CDR3 DNA: TGTGCCAGCAGCTCATCCGGGACAGGGGACACTGAAGCTTTCTTT.

The chain employs TRBV15 and TRBJ2-5; TRBD1 might be the D (5 bases). V gave up 5 bases and J gave up 5 bases, with 12 bases separating them. Germline CDR1 is LNHNV and CDR2 is YYDKDF (reference sequence). The CDR3 runs 13 residues. The CDR3 sequence is CATSEGARETQYF. DNA of the CDR3: TGTGCCACCAGCGAAGGGGCTAGGGAGACCCAGTACTTC.

This clonotype turned up a few times. CDR3 protein: CASSGQGATNEKLFF. CDR3 in DNA: TGTGCCAGCAGCGGTCAGGGGGCAACTAATGAAAAACTGTTTTTT. V usage is TRBV3-1 and J usage is TRBJ1-4; TRBD1 agrees at 7 bases. Germline V gives CDR1 LGHDT, CDR2 YNNKEL (reference sequence). The CDR3 is 15 amino acids. The V and J ends lost 5 bases and 0 bases, in that order; junction bases with no gene match: 3.

This clonotype was detected a few times. This chain connects TRBV2 to TRBJ2-7, with D tentatively TRBD1 or TRBD2 (7 bases each). CDR1 is SNHLY, CDR2 FYNNEI, per germline. V shed 0 bases and J shed 3 bases, with 15 bases lying between them. The CDR3 has 16 amino acids. The CDR3 DNA sequence: TGTGCCAGCAGTGAAGCCCCGCGCAGGGGGGGCTACGAGCAGTACTTC. This codes for CASSEAPRRGGYEQYF.

This clonotype was found a few times. The chain is built from TRBV29-1 and TRBJ1-4, with D perhaps matching TRBD1 (5 bases). Germline V gene sequence: CDR1 SQVTM, CDR2 ANQGSEA. CDR3 length equals 12 residues. With 5 bases removed from V and 6 bases from J, the gap between germline ends came to 10 bases. The CDR3 spells CSVSRGDEKLFF. For the CDR3, the DNA is TGCAGCGTTTCCCGAGGGGATGAAAAACTGTTTTTT.

At least ten counts were recorded for this clonotype. The chain couples TRBV12-3 or TRBV12-4 to TRBJ1-2; weak D call: TRBD1 (5 bases). V was trimmed by 5 bases and J by 1 base, leaving 14 bases between them. The CDR3 contains 15 residues. The DNA for the CDR3 is TGTGCCAGCAGTCCATTAGTAGGGGATAACTATGGCTACACCTTC. This codes for CASSPLVGDNYGYTF.

This clonotype was seen a handful of times. The chain combines TRBV2 with TRBJ1-3; D unresolved. Germline assignment: CDR1 SNHLY and CDR2 FYNNEI. The CDR3 runs to 13 residues. With 7 bases removed from V and 4 bases from J, the gap between germline ends came to 11 bases. The CDR3 sequence is CASTKMGGNTIYF. CDR3 DNA: TGTGCCAGCACCAAAATGGGGGGAAACACCATATATTTT.

In its sample, this clonotype was seen once. V gene TRBV19 combines with J gene TRBJ2-5, with D unclear. CDR3 size: 16 residues. V was shortened by 3 bases and J by 5 bases, with 19 bases between the two germline ends. Germline-derived CDR1 and CDR2 are LNHDA and SQIVND (reference sequence). This chain's CDR3 is CASSIGLRQPTETQYF. In nucleotides, the CDR3 is TGTGCCAGTAGTATCGGGCTTAGGCAGCCGACCGAGACCCAGTACTTC. Based on the CDR3 plus reference TRBV19 and TRBJ2-5, the full variable domain is DGGITQSPKYLFRKEGQNVTLSCEQNLNHDAMYWYRQDPGQGLRLIYYSQIVNDFQKGDIAEGYSVSREKKESFPLTVTSAQKNPTAFYLCASSIGLRQPTETQYFGPGTRLLVL.

This clonotype was seen many times. The rearrangement links TRBV6-6 to TRBJ2-7; 8 nucleotides align to TRBD1. CDR1 and CDR2 (germline): MNHNY, SVGAGI (reference sequence). The CDR3 has 15 amino acids. V lost 6 bases to trimming and J lost 4 bases; unmatched junction nucleotides: 11. The CDR3 here is CASRAREQGEYEQYF. The CDR3 DNA sequence: TGTGCCAGCAGAGCCCGTGAACAGGGGGAGTACGAGCAGTACTTC.

The rearrangement uses TRBV29-1 and TRBJ1-1; D remains ambiguous. The CDR3 has 13 residues. V lost 2 bases and J lost 0, with 7 bases in between. Germline CDR1 and CDR2: SQVTM and ANQGSEA. In nucleotides, the CDR3 is TGCAGCGTTGAAAGGCATCTGAACACTGAAGCTTTCTTT. Its translation is CSVERHLNTEAFF.

The chain couples TRBV5-1 to TRBJ1-1; 7 bases are a match to TRBD1. J gave up 4 bases and V 4 bases, and 4 bases lay outside the gene matches. Germline loops: CDR1 SGHRS, CDR2 YFSETQ. CDR3 size: 13 residues. CDR3 DNA: TGCGCCAGCAGCAAACAGGGGAGCACTGAAGCTTTCTTT. Translating gives CASSKQGSTEAFF.

This clonotype was seen only a few times. The genes are TRBV4-1 and TRBJ1-1, with TRBD1 identical over 9 bases. Germline CDR1 and CDR2: MGHRA and YSYEKL. This CDR3 is 15 amino acids long. J was trimmed by 3 bases and V by 4 bases; bases with no gene match: 6. CDR3 region: CASSLLGQGDTEAFF. CDR3 nucleotide sequence: TGCGCCAGCAGCCTCCTGGGACAGGGTGACACTGAAGCTTTCTTT.

This clonotype appeared a few times. The chain combines TRBV5-1 with TRBJ1-1; D ambiguous. Germline values: CDR1 SGHRS, CDR2 YFSETQ. V gave up 4 bases and J gave up 3 bases, with 16 bases separating them. The CDR3 runs 15 residues. CDR3 in DNA: TGCGCCAGCAGCGGAGAAGGGTATGGGTACACTGAAGCTTTCTTT. Protein: CASSGEGYGYTEAFF.

V usage is TRBV3-1 and J usage is TRBJ2-3; TRBD1 or TRBD2 may be the D gene (7 bases each). V dropped 7 bases and J dropped 7 bases, with 15 bases sitting between them. CDR3 length equals 13 residues. Germline assignment: CDR1 LGHDT and CDR2 YNNKEL (reference sequence). The DNA of the CDR3 is TGTGCCAGCAAGTTCCAGGGGGGGAATACGCAGTATTTT. This codes for CASKFQGGNTQYF.

The rearrangement joins TRBV3-1 to TRBJ1-2; D not certain. This CDR3 has 16 amino acids. V lost 8 bases and J lost 2, with 21 bases in between. Germline lookup yields CDR1 LGHDT and CDR2 YNNKEL (reference sequence). CDR3 sequence reads: CASALSSSSPNYGYTF. The CDR3 DNA follows: TGTGCCAGCGCCCTTTCCAGCTCCAGCCCAAACTATGGCTACACCTTC.

Ten or more counts support this clonotype. The genes are TRBV29-1 and TRBJ2-3; 13 bases agree with TRBD2. Germline assignment: CDR1 SQVTM and CDR2 ANQGSEA. V was clipped by 6 bases and J by 4 bases; unmatched bases: 10. This CDR3 comprises 16 residues. CDR3 sequence (DNA): TGCAGCGTCGACGGTGGGACTAGCGGGGATTCAGATACGCAGTATTTT. Translating gives CSVDGGTSGDSDTQYF.

This clonotype was counted only a few times. This chain uses TRBV5-1 with TRBJ2-2, with 7 bases matching TRBD1. The germline V gene encodes CDR1 SGHRS and CDR2 YFSETQ. The trim removed 9 bases at V and 7 bases at J, leaving 9 bases unmatched. The CDR3 has 13 amino acids. The CDR3 DNA is TGCGCCACCTCCTGGGACAGTGGCGGGGAGCTGTTTTTT. Its translation is CATSWDSGGELFF.